The following is a T cell receptor (beta chain) sequence with its context. It has no known antigen specificity. A read error may account for a junction end that differs from germline. The study deep-sequenced TCR repertoires of sorted CD4+ and CD8+ blood T cells from severe aplastic anemia patients and healthy subjects. Ficoll-Paque density gradient centrifugation was used to isolate peripheral blood mononuclear cells. Before DNA extraction, CD4+ and CD8+ T cells were sorted by FACS or by magnetic beads. The CDR3 measures 15 amino acids from cysteine to phenylalanine. Just CDR3 DNA is preserved here, 45 bases in frame from base 1. CDR1 and CDR2 are drawn from the germline V gene (reference sequence): SEHNR, FQNEAQ. The record originates from a study of CD8+CD57+ T cells in acquired aplastic anemia (dated by TCRdb to 2016 to 2019). Regarding the research as a whole: Extracted DNA from sorted CD4+ and CD8+ cells averaged approximately 3 ug, ranging from roughly 0.17 to 30 ug. Mean read counts for healthy donor samples were 10 million to 10.8 million for CD4+ cells and roughly 12 million for CD8+ cells. Paper-wide results and their limitations: Roughly 29 CD8+ CDR3 sequences were found to be shared between patients and controls, but these sequences appeared to be highly expressed in patients and within the immunodominant clones of the patients. CD8+ Simpson's diversity did not differ significantly between patients and healthy controls (P=0.060).

Genomic DNA was used as template for profiling of TCR beta VDJ combinations and CDR3 sequences. TCR repertoire sequencing was run on an Illumina HiSeq 2000. The original methods were these. Repertoires were assessed using TRBV/TRBJ rearrangement plots, CDR3 size and DJ length profiles, and Simpson's diversity index. Whichever DNA sequence was most abundant in the deep sequencing data was defined as the immunodominant clone. CDR3 amino acid sequences were checked for sharing across subjects and were also compared against the VDJdb database and published repertoires. TCRdb reanalyzed the raw reads on its own, using fastp at Q25 for trimming and MiXCR for clone calling, and kept in-frame beta chains. Entries that share a CDR3 protein sequence are merged under the most common genes and DNA. The V and J calls, along with clone size, are taken from TCRdb and not from the paper's own processing. The sample table holds a few hundred thousand distinct CDR3 sequences, of which 65% to 75% were seen once. Approximately 3.8% of the sample is held by the ten biggest clonotypes.

The sequence was obtained from a human donor in good health, serving as a control. Specimen: sorted CD4+, CD8+, or CD8+CD57+ T cells (not recorded which) from PBMCs. The V and J segments used are TRBV7-9 and TRBJ2-1, with 9 middle bases fitting TRBD2. The nucleotides read TGTGCTAGCAGCTTAGCGGGGGCAGGGCCCAATGAGCAGTTCTTC. Its protein reads: CASSLAGAGPNEQFF.